What follows are 27 T cell receptor beta chains derived from one specimen sequenced in a study of blood T cell repertoires in COVID-19. The table came from immunoSEQ multiplex PCR; TCRdb's copy has only in-frame clones and leaves some out. The top ten hold around 3.3% of the sample, which has 220,000 or so clones, more than 65% seen once. The sequencing sample was made of peripheral blood. The origin of the receptors is an elderly woman with acute or convalescent COVID-19.

The chain links TRBV19 to TRBJ1-1; D may be TRBD1 (5 bases). Germline CDR1 and CDR2: LNHDA and SQIVND (reference sequence). V dropped 1 base and J dropped 2 bases, with 14 bases sitting between them. The CDR3 is 16 amino acids. DNA for the CDR3: TGTGCCAGTAGTATAGGGGGGTGGAGGGGCAACACTGAAGCTTTCTTT. It codes for CASSIGGWRGNTEAFF.

The genes are TRBV7-3 and TRBJ2-5, with 7 bases fitting TRBD2. V was pared by 3 bases and J by 4 bases, with 8 bases of the junction left unmatched. The CDR3 contains 15 residues. Germline V gene data show CDR1 as SGHTA and CDR2 as FQGTGA. CDR3 sequence: CASSFAGLPTETQYF. The CDR3 nucleotides are TGTGCCAGCAGCTTTGCGGGACTACCCACAGAGACCCAGTACTTC.

The chain's CDR3 is CASSPFALTVTNTEAFF. The CDR3 DNA reads TGTGCCAGTAGCCCATTCGCTCTGACTGTGACGAACACTGAAGCTTTCTTT. This sequence joins TRBV19 and TRBJ1-1; no definite D call. V was shortened by 6 bases and J by 1 base, with 21 bases between the two germline ends. Looked up from germline, CDR1 is LNHDA and CDR2 is SQIVND (reference sequence). CDR3 length equals 17 residues.

This clone was seen once. The chain combines TRBV6-5 with TRBJ1-1, with 11 bases identical to TRBD1. CDR3 length: 13 amino acids. The germline V gene has CDR1 MNHEY and CDR2 SVGAGI. Losses at the gene ends were 9 bases for V and 7 bases for J; bases not matched to a gene: 7. CDR3 nucleotide sequence: TGTGCCAGTATCCGGGACAGGGGGGTTGAAGCTTTCTTT. Its translation: CASIRDRGVEAFF.

The J gene is TRBJ1-2, the V gene TRBV6-4; TRBD1 matches at 8 bases. Unmatched junction bases numbered 20, after V lost 9 bases and J lost 2 bases. The V gene's germline CDR1 is MRHNA and CDR2 SNTAGT. The CDR3 is made up of 18 amino acids. This chain's CDR3 is CARPPQGAAALINYGYTF. As DNA, the CDR3 is TGTGCCAGACCCCCCCAGGGGGCGGCTGCCCTTATAAACTATGGCTACACCTTC.

The chain has TRBV12-3 or TRBV12-4 and TRBJ1-2, with 7 positions matching TRBD1. The length of the CDR3 is 12 residues. The junction had 7 bases not matched to a gene; V was cut back by 7 bases and J by 8 bases. In nucleotides, the CDR3 is TGTGCCAGCAATCAGGGGGTCGGCGGCTACACCTTC. It translates to CASNQGVGGYTF.

The gene calls are TRBV5-1 and TRBJ2-5; 7 nucleotides match TRBD2. Germline V gives CDR1 SGHRS, CDR2 YFSETQ. This CDR3 has 15 amino acids. V gave up 0 bases and J gave up 2 bases; unmatched junction bases: 4. The CDR3 sequence: CASSLEWRGQETQYF. The CDR3 DNA sequence: TGCGCCAGCAGCTTGGAGTGGCGGGGGCAAGAGACCCAGTACTTC.

The chain has TRBV9 and TRBJ2-5; D unresolved. In germline, CDR1 is SGDLS, CDR2 YYNGEE. V lost 0 bases to trimming and J lost 5 bases, with 11 bases between them. The CDR3 contains 14 residues. This CDR3 reads CASSVATRTETQYF. The CDR3 nucleotides are TGTGCCAGCAGCGTAGCTACCCGCACGGAGACCCAGTACTTC.

This clone was detected only once. The chain couples TRBV9 to TRBJ2-3; 9 bases are a match to TRBD2. CDR1 SGDLS and CDR2 YYNGEE come from the germline V gene. CDR3 length: 13 residues. V gave up 3 bases and J gave up 7 bases; unmatched junction bases: 3. The CDR3 nucleotides read TGTGCCAGCAGCGCACTAGCGGGCTATACGCAGTATTTT. Translating gives CASSALAGYTQYF. The entire variable domain, with the rest obtained from reference TRBV9 and TRBJ2-3, is as follows: DSGVTQTPKHLITATGQRVTLRCSPRSGDLSVYWYQQSLDQGLQFLIQYYNGEERAKGNILERFSAQQFPDLHSELNLSSLELGDSALYFCASSALAGYTQYFGPGTRLTVL.

This clone was recorded only once. The V call is TRBV19, the J call TRBJ1-5; 9 nucleotides agree with TRBD1. V lost 4 bases, J lost 7 bases, and 5 bases stayed unmatched. The CDR3 extends over 14 amino acids. Germline assignment: CDR1 LNHDA and CDR2 SQIVND (reference sequence). CDR3 DNA: TGTGCCAGTAGTACCGGGACAGGGAGCCAGCCCCAGCATTTT. This gives the protein CASSTGTGSQPQHF.

The J gene is TRBJ2-7, the V gene TRBV19, with TRBD1 identical over 9 bases. CDR1 is LNHDA, CDR2 SQIVND, per germline (reference sequence). The CDR3 runs 15 residues. Trimming at V came to 4 bases and at J to 2 bases, leaving 6 bases not matched to a gene. Here the CDR3 reads CASSTAGTGTYEQYF. The CDR3, as DNA: TGTGCCAGTAGTACAGCCGGGACAGGGACCTACGAGCAGTACTTC.

The genes are TRBV5-4 and TRBJ1-1; tentatively, D is TRBD1 (5 bases). The length of the CDR3 is 11 residues. Trimming took 2 bases from V and 11 from J, leaving 10 bases between them. CDR1 SGHNT and CDR2 YYREEE come from the germline V gene (reference sequence). This CDR3 reads CASSLGRGAFF. The CDR3 DNA reads as TGTGCCAGCAGCTTAGGTCGGGGGGCTTTCTTT.

V gene TRBV7-2 combines with J gene TRBJ2-1, with D maybe TRBD1 (5 bases). Deletions cut 2 bases from V and 1 base from J, with 9 bases between. Germline CDR1 is SGHTA and CDR2 is FQGNSA. The CDR3 runs 15 residues. CDR3 coding DNA: TGTGCCAGCAGCTTATCAGGGTTTTCCTACAATGAGCAGTTCTTC. Protein product: CASSLSGFSYNEQFF.

The chain links TRBV29-1 to TRBJ1-2; 7 bases fit TRBD1. This CDR3 comprises 13 residues. Trimming removed 2 bases from V and 4 bases from J; junction bases left unmatched: 4. Germline V gene data show CDR1 as SQVTM and CDR2 as ANQGSEA. This chain's CDR3 is CSVERTGPYGYTF. As DNA, the CDR3 is TGCAGCGTTGAACGGACAGGACCCTATGGCTACACCTTC.

The chain couples TRBV5-1 to TRBJ1-2; TRBD1 matches at 9 bases. The CDR3 runs 13 residues. Germline-derived CDR1 and CDR2 are SGHRS and YFSETQ. Losses at the gene ends were 7 bases for V and 4 bases for J; bases not matched to a gene: 5. Written as DNA, the CDR3 is TGCGCCAGCGAACCGGGACAGGGCTATGGCTACACCTTC. Amino acid sequence: CASEPGQGYGYTF.

The V gene is TRBV27, the J gene TRBJ2-3, with 7 bases that match TRBD2. CDR1 is MNHEY, CDR2 SMNVEV, per germline (reference sequence). V trimming: 2 bases; J trimming: 2 bases; junction bases outside the gene matches: 13. The CDR3 length is 18 residues. CDR3 loop: CASSLKPYLADPTDTQYF. DNA for the CDR3: TGTGCCAGCAGTTTAAAGCCCTACCTAGCGGATCCCACAGATACGCAGTATTTT.

In this sample, this clone turned up once. The rearrangement joins TRBV11-2 to TRBJ1-2, with D perhaps matching TRBD1 (5 bases). From germline, CDR1 is SGHAT and CDR2 FQNNGV. This CDR3 is 13 amino acids long. Trimming took off 5 bases at V and 4 bases at J, with 11 bases between the two ends. The CDR3 DNA reads as TGTGCCAGCAGCCGGTCAGGGTTCTATGGCTACACCTTC. Translating gives CASSRSGFYGYTF.

This rearrangement joins TRBV6-4 to TRBJ2-3; 7 nucleotides agree with TRBD1. The V gene's germline CDR1 is MRHNA and CDR2 SNTAGT. This CDR3 spans 16 amino acids. Losses at the gene ends were 2 bases for V and 0 bases for J; bases not matched to a gene: 5. The chain's CDR3 is CASSDLPGQSTDTQYF. CDR3 coding DNA: TGTGCCAGCAGTGACCTCCCGGGACAGAGCACAGATACGCAGTATTTT.

This chain connects TRBV21-1 to TRBJ1-5. TRBV21-1 is labeled a pseudogene. CDR3 length: 20 residues. CDR3: CASSSTDTLESDWGNQPQHF. CDR3 bases: TGTGCCAGCAGCAGTACCGACACCCTGGAATCGGACTGGGGCAATCAGCCCCAGCATTTT.

The chain combines TRBV9 with TRBJ1-1; tentative D call: TRBD1 (5 bases). Germline loops: CDR1 SGDLS, CDR2 YYNGEE. The CDR3 has 14 amino acids. Trimming left V 3 bases short and J 3 bases short, with 12 bases between. The CDR3 loop is CASSASGGDTEAFF. CDR3 sequence (DNA): TGTGCCAGCAGCGCCTCCGGGGGGGACACTGAAGCTTTCTTT. Together with reference TRBV9 and TRBJ1-1, the CDR3 gives the full variable domain: DSGVTQTPKHLITATGQRVTLRCSPRSGDLSVYWYQQSLDQGLQFLIQYYNGEERAKGNILERFSAQQFPDLHSELNLSSLELGDSALYFCASSASGGDTEAFFGQGTRLTVV.

This chain connects TRBV30 to TRBJ1-4; no definite D call. CDR3 length equals 15 residues. The V gene's germline CDR1 is GTSNPN and CDR2 SVGIG (reference sequence). Trimming took 0 bases from V and 4 from J, leaving 12 bases between them. The CDR3 DNA reads TGTGCCTGGAGTGTATACGCCAGATTTAATGAAAAACTGTTTTTT. This encodes CAWSVYARFNEKLFF.

The chain carries TRBV19 and TRBJ1-4, with TRBD1 identical over 8 bases. Per germline, CDR1 LNHDA and CDR2 SQIVND (reference sequence). Germline trimming cut 2 bases from V and 2 bases from J; bases unmatched to any gene: 4. The CDR3 is made up of 16 amino acids. The CDR3 DNA is TGTGCCAGTAGTATACCCCAGGGGGCGACTAATGAAAAACTGTTTTTT. Its protein product is CASSIPQGATNEKLFF. The full variable domain, with the rest looked up from reference TRBV19 and TRBJ1-4, is DGGITQSPKYLFRKEGQNVTLSCEQNLNHDAMYWYRQDPGQGLRLIYYSQIVNDFQKGDIAEGYSVSREKKESFPLTVTSAQKNPTAFYLCASSIPQGATNEKLFFGSGTQLSVL.

The CDR3 is CASSPAGTGSYGYTF. CDR3 bases: TGTGCCAGCAGCCCGGCCGGGACAGGGAGCTATGGCTACACCTTC. This chain links TRBV5-6 with TRBJ1-2; 9 bases align to TRBD1. The V gene's germline CDR1 is SGHDT and CDR2 YYEEEE. The ends lost 4 bases at V and 4 bases at J; junction bases unmatched: 8. The CDR3 contains 15 residues.

The V gene is TRBV7-2, the J gene TRBJ1-4; D possibly corresponds to TRBD1 (5 bases). Trimming pared 3 bases from V and 7 bases from J, leaving 12 bases between. The CDR3 length is 14 residues. Germline CDR1 reads SGHTA; CDR2 reads FQGNSA. Here the CDR3 reads CASSLGGMVEKLFF. CDR3 DNA sequence: TGTGCCAGCAGCTTGGGGGGTATGGTTGAAAAACTGTTTTTT.

As to this clone: The germline gene is not matched at one end of the junction; a read error may be the cause. The rearrangement links TRBV7-7 to TRBJ1-3; D perhaps matches TRBD1 (6 bases). Germline CDR1 reads SSHAT; CDR2 reads FNYEAQ (reference sequence). This CDR3 spans 17 amino acids. The CDR3 DNA sequence: TGTGCTAGCAGTCAGGGAGGGGGACCCCGCTCTGGAAACACCATATATTTT. Translating it yields CASSQGGGPRSGNTIYF.

This clone showed up just once. The V call is TRBV6-1, the J call TRBJ2-7; 8 nucleotides agree with TRBD2. In germline, CDR1 is MNHNS, CDR2 SASEGT. V lost 3 bases, J lost 6 bases, and 7 bases stayed unmatched. This CDR3 is 14 amino acids long. The CDR3 bases are TGTGCCAGCAGTGAGCGGTCGGCGGGGGGCGAGCAGTACTTC. Translating it yields CASSERSAGGEQYF.

This clone counts as medium-sized. This rearrangement joins TRBV7-3 to TRBJ2-3; D may be TRBD1 (5 bases). Germline lookup yields CDR1 SGHTA and CDR2 FQGTGA. V lost 4 bases to trimming and J lost 3 bases, with 11 bases between them. The CDR3 has 14 residues. This chain's CDR3 is CASSSGPRTDTQYF. In DNA, the CDR3 is TGTGCCAGCAGCTCAGGGCCGCGGACAGATACGCAGTATTTT.